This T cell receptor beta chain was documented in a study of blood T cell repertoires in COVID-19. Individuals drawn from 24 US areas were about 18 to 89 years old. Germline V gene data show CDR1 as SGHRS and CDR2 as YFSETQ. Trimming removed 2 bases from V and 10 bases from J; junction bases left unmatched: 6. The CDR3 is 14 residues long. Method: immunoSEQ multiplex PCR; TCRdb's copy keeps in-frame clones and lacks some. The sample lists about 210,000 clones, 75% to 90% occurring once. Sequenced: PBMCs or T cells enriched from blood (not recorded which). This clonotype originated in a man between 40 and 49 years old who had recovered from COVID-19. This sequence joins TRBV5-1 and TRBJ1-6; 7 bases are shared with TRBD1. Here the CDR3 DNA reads TGCGCCAGCAGCTTCGGGGCAGGGGGGTCACCCCTCCACTTT. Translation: CASSFGAGGSPLHF.